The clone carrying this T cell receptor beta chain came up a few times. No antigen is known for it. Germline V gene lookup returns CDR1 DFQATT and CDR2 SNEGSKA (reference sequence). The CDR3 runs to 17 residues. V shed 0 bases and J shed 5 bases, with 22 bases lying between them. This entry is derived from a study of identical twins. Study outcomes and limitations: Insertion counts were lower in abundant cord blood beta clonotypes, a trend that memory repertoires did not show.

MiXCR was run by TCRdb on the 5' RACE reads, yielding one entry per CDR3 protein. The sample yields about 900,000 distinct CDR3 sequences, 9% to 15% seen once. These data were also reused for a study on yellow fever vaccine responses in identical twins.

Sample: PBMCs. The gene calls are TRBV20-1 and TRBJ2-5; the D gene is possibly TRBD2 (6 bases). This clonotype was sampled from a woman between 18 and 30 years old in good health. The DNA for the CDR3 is TGCAGTGCTAGAGATGGAGGGGAGGAGTCGTTCTTGGAGACCCAGTACTTC. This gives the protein CSARDGGEESFLETQYF.